This TCR beta chain comes out of a study of T cell responses to AZD1222 COVID-19 vaccine. About the study: Samples with a second dose at about 4 or about 12 weeks were pooled together.

Study-wide results and caveats: Only 5 or 6 individuals given AZD1222 were seropositive at baseline. All repertoire sampling was performed exclusively after the peak T cell response. Donors in the cohort were predominantly white British and more often female, and clonal diversity was possibly underestimated.

Libraries were prepared by immunoSEQ multiplex PCR; TCRdb keeps only in-frame clonotypes and omits some of them. Of some 120,000 clones listed, 85% to 90% are singletons. V was clipped by 1 base and J by 6 bases, with 15 bases between them. The V gene's germline CDR1 is MNHEY and CDR2 SMNVEV (reference sequence). The CDR3 totals 15 residues. Worth noting for this clone: Antigen specificity is unknown.

Material: peripheral blood, obtained on day 0 of AZD1222 vaccination. The receptor was isolated from an adult in good health. The chain couples TRBV27 to TRBJ1-2, with a possible D match to TRBD1 (5 bases). The CDR3 reads CASSLYPGLGDGYTF. DNA for the CDR3: TGTGCCAGCAGTTTATATCCAGGGTTGGGCGATGGCTACACCTTC.